This TCR beta chain emerged from a study of blood T cell repertoires in COVID-19. Across the whole study: COVID-19 samples collected from the United States, Italy and Spain covered acute and convalescent phases. Sample material is recorded as cDNA or gDNA derived from T cells, B-cell-depleted T cells, or PBMCs.

V shed 5 bases, J shed 0 bases, and the junction held 4 bases outside the gene matches. CDR1 and CDR2 from the germline V gene are SGHAT and FQNNGV. This CDR3 is built from 15 residues. Methods used by the authors: Amplifying reference gene primers gave estimates of nucleated cell counts. Using immunoSEQ multiplex PCR, the repertoire was profiled, and TCRdb retains in-frame clones only, with some absent. V, J and clone size are taken as reported in that table, and D and trimming were inferred from the DNA itself. This table has roughly 200,000 clones, 80% to 85% appearing once. This receptor was identified in a man aged 50 or older with active or convalescent COVID-19. The J gene is TRBJ2-7, the V gene TRBV11-2; 10 nucleotides agree with TRBD1. The source material was peripheral blood. DNA of the CDR3: TGTGCCAGCAGCCTCCGGGACAGGGGCTCCTACGAGCAGTACTTC. Residues: CASSLRDRGSYEQYF.